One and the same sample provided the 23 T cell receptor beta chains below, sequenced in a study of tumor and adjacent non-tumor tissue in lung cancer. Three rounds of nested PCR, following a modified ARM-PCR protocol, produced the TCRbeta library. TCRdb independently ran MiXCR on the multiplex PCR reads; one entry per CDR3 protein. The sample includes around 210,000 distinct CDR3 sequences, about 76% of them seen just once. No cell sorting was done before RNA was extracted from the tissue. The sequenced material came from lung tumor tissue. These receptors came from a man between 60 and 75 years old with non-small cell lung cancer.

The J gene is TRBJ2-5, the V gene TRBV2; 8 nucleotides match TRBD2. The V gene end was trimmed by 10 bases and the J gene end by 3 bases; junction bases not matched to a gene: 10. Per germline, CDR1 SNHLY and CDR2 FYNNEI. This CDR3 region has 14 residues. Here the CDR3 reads CATRTSSGKETQYF. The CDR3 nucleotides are TGTGCCACCCGGACTAGCTCGGGTAAAGAGACCCAGTACTTC.

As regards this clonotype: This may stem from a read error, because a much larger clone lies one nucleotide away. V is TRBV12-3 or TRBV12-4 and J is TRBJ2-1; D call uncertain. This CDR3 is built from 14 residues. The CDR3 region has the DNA TGTACCAGCAGCCTGACCCACAATCGCAATGAGCAGTTCTTC. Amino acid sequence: CTSSLTHNRNEQFF.

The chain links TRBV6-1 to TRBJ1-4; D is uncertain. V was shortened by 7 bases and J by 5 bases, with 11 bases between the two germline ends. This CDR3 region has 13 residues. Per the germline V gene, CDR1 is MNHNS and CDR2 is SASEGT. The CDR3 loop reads CASMGRGNEKLFF. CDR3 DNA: TGTGCCAGCATGGGGAGAGGAAATGAAAAACTGTTTTTT.

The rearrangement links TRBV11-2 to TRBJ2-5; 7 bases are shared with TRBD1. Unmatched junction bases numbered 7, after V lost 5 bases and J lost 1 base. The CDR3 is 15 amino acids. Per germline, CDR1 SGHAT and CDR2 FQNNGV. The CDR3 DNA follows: TGTGCCAGCAGCCAGGACACAGGGGCCCAAGAGACCCAGTACTTC. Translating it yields CASSQDTGAQETQYF. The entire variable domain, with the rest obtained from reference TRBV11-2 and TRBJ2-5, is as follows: EAGVAQSPRYKIIEKRQSVAFWCNPISGHATLYWYQQILGQGPKLLIQFQNNGVVDDSQLPKDRFSAERLKGVDSTLKIQPAKLEDSAVYLCASSQDTGAQETQYFGPGTRLLVL.

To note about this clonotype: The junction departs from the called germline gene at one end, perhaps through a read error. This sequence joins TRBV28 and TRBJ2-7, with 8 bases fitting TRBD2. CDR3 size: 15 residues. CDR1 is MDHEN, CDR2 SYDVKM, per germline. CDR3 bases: TGCGCCAGCAGTCCGCTTAGCGGGACCTCCTACGAGCAGTACTTC. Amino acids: CASSPLSGTSYEQYF.

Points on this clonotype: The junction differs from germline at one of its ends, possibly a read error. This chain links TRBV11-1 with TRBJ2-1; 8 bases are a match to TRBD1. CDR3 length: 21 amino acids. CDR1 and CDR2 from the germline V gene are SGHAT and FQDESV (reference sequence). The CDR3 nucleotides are TGTGTCAGCAGCTTAGCTTGGGGCAGGGGGCTTAGCCGACGCTCCTACAATGAGCAGTTCTTC. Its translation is CVSSLAWGRGLSRRSYNEQFF.

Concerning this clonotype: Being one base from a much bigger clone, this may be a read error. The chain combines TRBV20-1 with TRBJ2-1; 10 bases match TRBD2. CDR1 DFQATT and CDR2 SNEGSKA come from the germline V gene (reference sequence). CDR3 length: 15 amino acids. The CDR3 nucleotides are TGCATTGCTAGAGATCGAAGACTAGCGGGTACTGAGCAGTTCTTC. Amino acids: CIARDRRLAGTEQFF.

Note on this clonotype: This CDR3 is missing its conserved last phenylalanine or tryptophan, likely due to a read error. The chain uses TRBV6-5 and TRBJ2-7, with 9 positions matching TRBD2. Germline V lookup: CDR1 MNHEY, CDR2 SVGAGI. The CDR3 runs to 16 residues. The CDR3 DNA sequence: TGTACCAGCAGTTACTCGTCTAGCGGGGTCACCTACGAGCAGTACTAC. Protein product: CTSSYSSSGVTYEQYY.

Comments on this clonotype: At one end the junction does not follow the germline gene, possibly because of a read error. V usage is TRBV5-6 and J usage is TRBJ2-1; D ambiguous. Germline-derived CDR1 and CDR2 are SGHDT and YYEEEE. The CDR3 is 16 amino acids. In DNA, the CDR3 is TGTGCCAGCAGCTTGGGAATATATAGCTCCTACAATGAGCAGCTCTTC. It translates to CASSLGIYSSYNEQLF.

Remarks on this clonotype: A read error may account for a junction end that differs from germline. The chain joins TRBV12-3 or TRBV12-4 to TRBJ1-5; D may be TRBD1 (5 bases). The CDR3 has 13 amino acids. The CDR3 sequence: CASSFSGGQPQYF. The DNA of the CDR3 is TGTGCCAGCAGTTTTTCGGGGGGTCAGCCCCAGTACTTT.

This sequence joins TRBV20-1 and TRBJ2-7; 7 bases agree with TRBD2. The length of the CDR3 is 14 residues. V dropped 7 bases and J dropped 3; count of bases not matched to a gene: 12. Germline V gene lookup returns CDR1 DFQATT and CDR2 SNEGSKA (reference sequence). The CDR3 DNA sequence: TGCAGTGTTACACTATCGGGAGGAAACTACGAGCAGTACTTC. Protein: CSVTLSGGNYEQYF.

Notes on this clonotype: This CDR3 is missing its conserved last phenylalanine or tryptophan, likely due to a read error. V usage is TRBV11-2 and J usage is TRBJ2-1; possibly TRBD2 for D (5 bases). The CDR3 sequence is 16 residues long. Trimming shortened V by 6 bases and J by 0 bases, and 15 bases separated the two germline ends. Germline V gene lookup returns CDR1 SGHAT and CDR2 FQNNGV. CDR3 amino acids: CASSPVAGSSYNEQFI. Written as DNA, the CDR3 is TGTGCCAGCAGTCCTGTGGCTGGGAGCTCCTACAATGAGCAGTTCATC.

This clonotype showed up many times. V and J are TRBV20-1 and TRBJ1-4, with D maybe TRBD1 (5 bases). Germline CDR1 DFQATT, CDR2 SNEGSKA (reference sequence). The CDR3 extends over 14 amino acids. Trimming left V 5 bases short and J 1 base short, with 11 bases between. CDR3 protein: CSARFGGTNEKLFF. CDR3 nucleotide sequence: TGCAGTGCTCGGTTCGGGGGAACTAATGAAAAACTGTTTTTT.

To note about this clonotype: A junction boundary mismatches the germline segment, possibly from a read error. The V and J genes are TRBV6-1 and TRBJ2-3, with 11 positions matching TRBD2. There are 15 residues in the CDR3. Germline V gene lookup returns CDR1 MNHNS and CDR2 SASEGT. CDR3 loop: CASTLAGGRGDTRYF. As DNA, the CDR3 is TGTGCCAGCACCCTAGCGGGAGGCCGGGGAGATACGCGGTATTTT.

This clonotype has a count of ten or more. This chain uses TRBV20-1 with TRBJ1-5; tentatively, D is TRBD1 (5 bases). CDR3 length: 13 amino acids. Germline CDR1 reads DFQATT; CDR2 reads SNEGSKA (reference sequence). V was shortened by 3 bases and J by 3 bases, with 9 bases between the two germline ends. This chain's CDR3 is CSARTENNQPQHF. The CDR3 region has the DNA TGCAGTGCTAGGACAGAGAACAATCAGCCCCAGCATTTT.

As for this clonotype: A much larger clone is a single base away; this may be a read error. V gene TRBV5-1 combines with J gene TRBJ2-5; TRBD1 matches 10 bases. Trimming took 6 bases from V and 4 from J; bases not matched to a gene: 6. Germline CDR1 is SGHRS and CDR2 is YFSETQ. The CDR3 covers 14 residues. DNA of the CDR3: TGCGCCAGCAACACGACAGGGGGCAGAGAGACCCAGTACTTC. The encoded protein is CASNTTGGRETQYF.

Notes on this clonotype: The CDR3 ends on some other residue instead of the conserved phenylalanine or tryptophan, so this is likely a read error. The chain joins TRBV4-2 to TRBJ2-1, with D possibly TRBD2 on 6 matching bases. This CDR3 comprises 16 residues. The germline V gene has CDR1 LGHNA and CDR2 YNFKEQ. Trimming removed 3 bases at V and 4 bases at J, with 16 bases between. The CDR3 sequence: CASSQSGGWGYNEQFL. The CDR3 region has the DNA TGTGCCAGCAGCCAGTCTGGGGGGTGGGGATACAATGAGCAGTTCCTC.

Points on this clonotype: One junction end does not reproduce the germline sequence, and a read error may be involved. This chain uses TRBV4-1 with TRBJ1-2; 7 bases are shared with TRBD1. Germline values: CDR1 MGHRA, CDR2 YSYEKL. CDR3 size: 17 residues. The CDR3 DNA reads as TGCGCCAGCAGCCAAGATATCTGGGGGGACAGAATCTATGACTACACCTTC. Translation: CASSQDIWGDRIYDYTF.

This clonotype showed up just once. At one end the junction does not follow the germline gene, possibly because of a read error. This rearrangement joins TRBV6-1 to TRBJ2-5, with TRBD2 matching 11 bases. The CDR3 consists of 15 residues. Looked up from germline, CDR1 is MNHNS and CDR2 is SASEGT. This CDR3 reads CAGSEQTSGGRTQYF. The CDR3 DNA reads TGTGCCGGCAGTGAACAAACTAGCGGGGGTAGGACCCAGTACTTC.

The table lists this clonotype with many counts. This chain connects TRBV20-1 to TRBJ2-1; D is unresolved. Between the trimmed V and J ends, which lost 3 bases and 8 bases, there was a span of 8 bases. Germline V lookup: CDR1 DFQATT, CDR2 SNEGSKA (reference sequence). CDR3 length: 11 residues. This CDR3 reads CSASRTDEQFF. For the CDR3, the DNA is TGCAGTGCTAGCCGGACGGATGAGCAGTTCTTC.

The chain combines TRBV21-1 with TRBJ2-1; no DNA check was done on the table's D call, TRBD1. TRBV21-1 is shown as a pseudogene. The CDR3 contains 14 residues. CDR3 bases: TGTACCAGCTCCCCGGGGAAGGGGCCAGATGAGCAGTTCTTC. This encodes CTSSPGKGPDEQFF.

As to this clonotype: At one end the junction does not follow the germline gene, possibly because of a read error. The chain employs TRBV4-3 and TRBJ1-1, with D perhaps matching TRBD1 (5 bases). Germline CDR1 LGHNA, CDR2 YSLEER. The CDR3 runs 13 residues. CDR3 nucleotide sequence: TGCGCCAGCAGCCTGACCGGGGGGACTGAAGCTATCTTT. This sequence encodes CASSLTGGTEAIF.

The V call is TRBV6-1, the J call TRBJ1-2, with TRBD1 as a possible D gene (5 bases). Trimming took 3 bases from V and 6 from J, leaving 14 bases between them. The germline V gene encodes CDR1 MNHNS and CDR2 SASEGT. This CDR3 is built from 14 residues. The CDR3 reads CASSDRAGDDGYTF. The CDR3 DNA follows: TGTGCCAGCAGTGATCGGGCGGGGGACGATGGCTACACCTTC.